The clone carrying this T cell receptor (beta chain) was seen just once. This sample's treatment: randomized to nivolumab then ipilimumab (arm A) or the reverse (arm B). Sequencing was performed with immunoSEQ multiplex PCR; in TCRdb, only in-frame clones are kept and a portion is missing. Altogether some 5,600 clones are present, 15% to 20% being singletons, with the ten largest covering 15% to 20%. This sample stems from a study of sequential checkpoint blockade in melanoma. CDR1 MGHDK and CDR2 SYGVNS come from the germline V gene. The CDR3 is 17 residues long. The V end was cut by 1 base, the J end by 0 bases, with 13 bases between.

The source was tumor tissue (inferred from file names), collected from a patient given nivolumab and ipilimumab in sequence. The sequence came from a human donor with melanoma. The V call is TRBV25-1, the J call TRBJ1-5; unclear D gene. This CDR3 is CASSECPMGFSNQPQHF. CDR3 DNA sequence: TGTGCCAGCAGTGAATGCCCCATGGGGTTTAGCAATCAGCCCCAGCATTTT. The complete variable domain, with remaining parts taken from reference TRBV25-1 and TRBJ1-5, reads EADIYQTPRYLVIGTGKKITLECSQTMGHDKMYWYQQDPGMELHLIHYSYGVNSTEKGDLSSESTVSRIRTEHFPLTLESARPSHTSQYLCASSECPMGFSNQPQHFGDGTRLSIL.